The rows below give T cell receptor beta chains drawn from one sample of a study of blood T cell repertoires in COVID-19. Clones were read by immunoSEQ multiplex PCR, and TCRdb kept only the in-frame ones, dropping some. The table lists some 240,000 clones, roughly 81% of them singletons, with 5% to 8% in the top ten. The source material was PBMCs or T cells enriched from blood (not recorded which). Every receptor here comes from a woman in her 50s who had been exposed to COVID-19. Both conserved end residues are part of each CDR3.

14	TRBJ1-1	TRBV5-6	CASSWDRTNTEAFF
12	TRBJ1-1	TRBV7-9	CASSPGGTEAFF
15	TRBJ2-2	TRBV2	CASRDSGGGTGELFF
14	TRBJ1-6	TRBV9	CASSLAQTRGPLHF
13	TRBJ1-2	TRBV19	CASSIRVRAGYTF
15	TRBJ1-1	TRBV10-2	CASSINRVGNTEAFF
15	TRBJ1-2	TRBV3-1/TRBV3-2	CASSQALGGLYGYTF
16	TRBJ1-6	TRBV21-1	CASPAGQGGDNSPLHF
13	TRBJ1-2	TRBV7-9	CASSLSVNYGYTF
16	TRBJ2-2	TRBV30	CAWSGKGLLNTGELFF
14	TRBJ2-5	TRBV5-4	CASSQRGGRETQYF
14	TRBJ2-7	TRBV10-2	CASKEGQRVGEQYF
14	TRBJ1-2	TRBV3-1/TRBV3-2	CASSQANRGRGYTF
15	TRBJ2-2	TRBV11-2	CASSLVQGSTGELFF
14	TRBJ2-7	TRBV5-1	CASTLGPPPYEQYF
13	TRBJ2-2	TRBV5-1	CASSFGDTGELFF
15	TRBJ2-7	TRBV6-2/TRBV6-3	CASRYRDRGSYEQYF
19	TRBJ2-7	TRBV19	CASSIRRRQGDEGSYEQYF
19	TRBJ1-6	TRBV4-1	CASSQDVWRGRAYNSPLHF
14	TRBJ2-7	TRBV19	CASSPGTSMGEQYF
15	TRBJ2-5	TRBV5-4	CASSQSGGPQETQYF
13	TRBJ1-2	TRBV9	CASSVDRNYGYTF